The 6 T cell receptor beta chains below were found in one sample sequenced in a study of monozygotic twins with inflammatory bowel disease. TCRdb reanalyzed the 5' RACE reads, giving one entry per CDR3 protein sequence and no DNA. In all, the sample yields around 190,000 distinct CDR3 sequences. Sequencing was carried out using blood. These receptors originate from a human donor with ulcerative colitis or Crohn's disease, or a healthy co-twin of an affected twin (not recorded which).

The chain couples TRBV2 to TRBJ2-2; TCRdb proposes TRBD1, but this gene call is untestable without DNA. Germline values: CDR1 SNHLY, CDR2 FYNNEI. The CDR3 loop spans 15 amino acids. CDR3 region: CASSRDRTTTGELFF.

The chain is built from TRBV5-1 and TRBJ2-3; as DNA is missing, the TRBD1 call by TCRdb cannot be tested. This CDR3 contains 15 residues. Germline CDR1 SGHRS, CDR2 YFSETQ. CDR3: CAGSLPGTDTDTQYF.

V is TRBV9 and J is TRBJ2-3. Germline CDR1 is SGDLS and CDR2 is YYNGEE. There are 13 residues in the CDR3. The CDR3 loop is CASSVGSTDTQYF.

The chain uses TRBV6-2 or TRBV6-3 and TRBJ1-5. The CDR3 is made up of 15 amino acids. The V gene's germline CDR1 is MNHEY and CDR2 SVGEGT. Here the CDR3 reads CASSYSGGVGQPQHF.

The rearrangement joins TRBV6-4 to TRBJ2-3; without DNA, the TCRdb call of TRBD2 cannot be checked. The CDR3 is 16 amino acids. Germline CDR1 is MRHNA and CDR2 is SNTAGT. The CDR3 sequence: CASSPDSGGATDTQYF.

The chain carries TRBV20-1 and TRBJ2-7; no DNA is available, so the TRBD1 call from TCRdb remains unchecked. CDR1 and CDR2 from the germline V gene are DFQATT and SNEGSKA (reference sequence). The CDR3 sequence is 13 residues long. The CDR3 is CSALGGSSYEQYF.